The rows below give T cell receptor beta chains drawn from one sample of a study of PD-1 blockade in classical Hodgkin lymphoma. Measured with immunoSEQ multiplex PCR; TCRdb has only the in-frame clones, and not every one. The sample yields some 58,000 clones, 85% to 95% seen once. The sample here was peripheral blood mononuclear cells (PBMCs), taken before the fourth cycle of nivolumab. The receptors originated from a human donor with classical Hodgkin lymphoma. The CDR3 runs from the conserved cysteine through the conserved F or W. D genes are given only for firm matches. Clone size appears in some rows only: once, few, many, or a class for an expanded clone.

- 14 - TRBJ1-1 TRBV5-6 CASSFQGSDTEAFF TGTGCCAGCAGCTTTCAGGGGTCCGACACTGAAGCTTTCTTT
TRBD2 12 - TRBJ2-1 TRBV14 CASGLAGNEQFF TGTGCCAGCGGACTAGCGGGAAATGAGCAGTTCTTC
- 14 - TRBJ2-5 TRBV5-1 CASSLVPIQETQYF TGCGCCAGCAGCTTGGTCCCCATCCAAGAGACCCAGTACTTC
TRBD1 15 - TRBJ1-5 TRBV6-1 CASTPGQGGNQPQHF TGTGCCAGCACCCCGGGACAGGGGGGCAATCAGCCCCAGCATTTT
TRBD2 14 - TRBJ2-7 TRBV6-6 CASTIAGSSYEQYF TGTGCCAGCACCATAGCGGGCAGCTCCTACGAGCAGTACTTC
- 16 once TRBJ2-5 TRBV5-5 CASSKSPGSHWETQYF TGTGCCAGCAGCAAGAGCCCAGGGTCCCACTGGGAGACCCAGTACTTC
- 16 once TRBJ1-3 TRBV18 CASSPGTSGPGNTIYF TGTGCCAGCTCACCCGGGACATCAGGGCCAGGAAACACCATATATTTT
- 14 once TRBJ2-1 TRBV27 CASSLQDTINEQFF TGTGCCAGCAGTTTGCAGGACACAATAAATGAGCAGTTCTTC
- 15 - TRBJ2-3 TRBV4-2 CASSQRRFGPDTQYF TGTGCCAGCAGCCAGAGGCGTTTTGGCCCAGATACGCAGTATTTT
- 15 - TRBJ2-4 TRBV4-1 CASSQDERGRGIQYF TGCGCCAGCAGCCAAGACGAAAGAGGTCGGGGCATTCAGTACTTC
- 12 - TRBJ2-1 TRBV5-1 CASSLPLGEQFF TGCGCCAGCAGCTTGCCTCTTGGAGAGCAGTTCTTC
- 14 - TRBJ1-5 TRBV7-9 CASSLSQYGQPQHF TGTGCCAGCAGCTTATCGCAGTACGGTCAGCCCCAGCATTTT
TRBD1 13 - TRBJ2-5 TRBV10-3 CAISVGGKETQYF TGTGCCATCAGTGTAGGGGGCAAAGAGACCCAGTACTTC
- 17 - TRBJ2-3 TRBV7-2 CASSLARLVGGGDTQYF TGTGCCAGCAGCTTAGCGAGGCTAGTGGGGGGAGGTGATACGCAGTATTTT
- 13 - TRBJ2-2 TRBV6-5 CASRGPFTGELFF TGTGCCAGCAGGGGACCATTCACCGGGGAGCTGTTTTTT
- 12 - TRBJ2-2 TRBV6-1 CASNVEVGELFF TGTGCCAGCAATGTGGAGGTTGGGGAGCTGTTTTTT
- 13 - TRBJ2-5 TRBV5-1 CASSYSTQETQYF TGCGCCAGCAGCTATTCCACGCAAGAGACCCAGTACTTC
- 13 - TRBJ2-5 TRBV29-1 CSVGPRLQETQYF TGCAGCGTTGGGCCTAGACTCCAAGAGACCCAGTACTTC
TRBD2 16 - TRBJ2-7 TRBV11-2 CASSPPPASGFGEQYF TGTGCCAGCAGCCCTCCTCCTGCTAGCGGGTTTGGTGAGCAGTACTTC
TRBD1 15 - TRBJ1-1 TRBV19 CASSPEDRVVTEAFF TGTGCCAGTAGTCCAGAGGACAGGGTGGTCACTGAAGCTTTCTTT
- 15 - TRBJ2-5 TRBV28 CASSLMRDSQETQYF TGTGCCAGCAGTTTAATGCGGGACAGTCAAGAGACCCAGTACTTC
TRBD2 16 - TRBJ2-1 TRBV5-4 CASSTTSGGAHNEQFF TGTGCCAGCAGCACTACTAGCGGGGGGGCCCACAATGAGCAGTTCTTC
TRBD2 15 - TRBJ2-1 TRBV5-6 CASSLRRGGTNEQFF TGTGCCAGCAGCTTGAGACGGGGGGGAACCAATGAGCAGTTCTTC
TRBD2 15 - TRBJ2-7 TRBV19 CASRPGLAGTYEQYF TGTGCCAGTAGGCCAGGACTAGCGGGGACCTACGAGCAGTACTTC
- 16 - TRBJ2-5 TRBV5-6 CASSYGGGGLEETQYF TGTGCCAGCAGCTACGGGGGAGGGGGCTTGGAAGAGACCCAGTACTTC
TRBD2 19 - TRBJ2-2 TRBV10-3 CAISESQRGGLGATGELFF TGTGCCATCAGTGAGTCTCAGCGGGGGGGCCTCGGGGCCACCGGGGAGCTGTTTTTT
- 16 - TRBJ1-2 TRBV7-3 CASSLNAGGMDYGYTF TGTGCCAGCAGCTTAAACGCGGGGGGAATGGACTATGGCTACACCTTC
- 15 - TRBJ1-3 TRBV11-1 CASSFWTASGNTIYF TGTGCCAGCAGCTTTTGGACAGCCTCTGGAAACACCATATATTTT
- 15 few TRBJ1-5 TRBV19 CASSIVRGSGQPQHF TGTGCCAGTAGTATAGTGAGGGGTTCGGGTCAGCCCCAGCATTTT
TRBD1 14 once TRBJ2-2 TRBV9 CASSGRGRAGELFF TGTGCCAGCAGCGGTAGGGGGCGGGCCGGGGAGCTGTTTTTT
TRBD1 11 - TRBJ1-2 TRBV29-1 CSVRTGAGYTF TGCAGCGTCCGGACAGGGGCGGGCTACACCTTC
TRBD2 17 - TRBJ2-3 TRBV7-6 CASSFGPNGGGTDTQYF TGTGCCAGCAGCTTTGGTCCCAATGGGGGAGGGACAGATACGCAGTATTTT
- 13 - TRBJ2-1 TRBV6-6 CASSYGGYNEQFF TGTGCCAGCAGTTACGGGGGATACAATGAGCAGTTCTTC
TRBD1 19 - TRBJ1-5 TRBV15 CATSRDITGTGHVNQPQHF TGTGCCACCAGCAGAGATATAACGGGGACAGGTCATGTTAATCAGCCCCAGCATTTT
- 12 - TRBJ2-7 TRBV18 CASSPTADEQYF TGTGCCAGCTCACCAACTGCCGACGAGCAGTACTTC
- 14 - TRBJ2-7 TRBV10-3 CAISVPGRSYEQYF TGTGCCATCAGTGTCCCGGGCCGCTCCTACGAGCAGTACTTC
TRBD1 18 - TRBJ2-3 TRBV27 CASSFNPRGTGGADTQYF TGTGCCAGCAGTTTTAATCCCAGAGGGACAGGGGGCGCAGATACGCAGTATTTT
- 16 - TRBJ2-1 TRBV6-1 CASSEGKGGTYNEQFF TGTGCCAGCAGTGAAGGAAAGGGGGGGACCTACAATGAGCAGTTCTTC
- 12 - TRBJ2-3 TRBV6-1 CASKGDPDTQYF TGTGCCAGCAAGGGCGATCCAGATACGCAGTATTTT
TRBD1 17 few TRBJ1-1 TRBV2 CASSERARGPMNTEAFF TGTGCCAGCAGTGAAAGGGCCAGGGGGCCGATGAACACTGAAGCTTTCTTT
- 16 - TRBJ2-6 TRBV28 CASSLGTSSGANVLTF TGTGCCAGCAGTTTGGGGACGTCCTCTGGGGCCAACGTCCTGACTTTC
TRBD2 14 - TRBJ2-5 TRBV5-1 CASSLNSGEETQYF TGCGCCAGCAGCTTGAACAGCGGGGAGGAGACCCAGTACTTC
TRBD1 14 - TRBJ1-5 TRBV27 CASSLTGGNQPQHF TGTGCCAGCAGTCTGACAGGGGGCAATCAGCCCCAGCATTTT
- 14 - TRBJ1-1 TRBV7-8 CASSSGGSFTEAFF TGTGCCAGCAGCTCGGGGGGCAGTTTCACTGAAGCTTTCTTT
- 14 - TRBJ1-2 TRBV5-1 CASSLDDRRLGYTF TGCGCCAGCAGCTTGGACGACAGAAGATTGGGCTACACCTTC
- 13 - TRBJ2-5 TRBV6-5 CASSRQGGETQYF TGTGCCAGCAGTAGACAGGGAGGAGAGACCCAGTACTTC
- 13 - TRBJ1-4 TRBV15 CATSRGEDEKLFF TGTGCCACCAGCAGAGGGGAGGATGAAAAACTGTTTTTT
TRBD2 18 few TRBJ2-7 TRBV4-1 CASSQDRSGGSTAYEQYF TGCGCCAGCAGCCAAGATCGGTCGGGCGGGAGTACCGCCTACGAGCAGTACTTC
- 20 - TRBJ1-1 TRBV2 CASSEEGVGTGLIQNTEAFF TGTGCCAGCAGTGAAGAGGGGGTCGGAACAGGCCTAATACAGAACACTGAAGCTTTCTTT
- 16 - TRBJ2-5 TRBV5-3 CARSYREAGRGETQYF TGTGCCAGAAGCTATCGAGAAGCGGGCCGGGGAGAGACCCAGTACTTC
- 14 - TRBJ2-5 TRBV10-1 CASSDGTLQETQYF TGCGCCAGCAGTGATGGGACATTACAAGAGACCCAGTACTTC
- 17 - TRBJ1-1 TRBV7-9 CASSFPGSRGADTEAFF TGTGCCAGCAGCTTCCCGGGGAGCAGGGGCGCCGACACTGAAGCTTTCTTT
- 13 - TRBJ2-5 TRBV7-9 CASSLGQRETQYF TGTGCCAGCAGCTTAGGGCAGAGGGAGACCCAGTACTTC
- 13 - TRBJ1-5 TRBV18 CASSPDSNQPQHF TGTGCCAGCTCACCTGACAGCAATCAGCCCCAGCATTTT
- 14 few TRBJ2-5 TRBV4-1 CASSQEGEGETQYF TGCGCCAGCAGCCAAGAGGGAGAGGGGGAGACCCAGTACTTC
TRBD1 15 - TRBJ1-2 TRBV19 CASTQSKGQSYGYTF TGTGCCAGTACACAATCTAAGGGACAGAGCTATGGCTACACCTTC
- 11 - TRBJ2-2 TRBV9 CASSPSGELFF TGTGCCAGCAGCCCCTCTGGGGAGCTGTTTTTT
- 13 - TRBJ2-1 TRBV6-5 CASSPPASVRQFF TGTGCCAGCAGTCCCCCCGCGAGCGTCAGGCAGTTCTTC
TRBD1 14 - TRBJ1-1 TRBV6-1 CASSGTGGYRSAFF TGTGCCAGCAGTGGTACAGGGGGCTACAGGTCTGCTTTCTTT
TRBD2 16 - TRBJ2-1 TRBV28 CASTSPGGKGHNEQFF TGTGCCAGCACCTCCCCGGGGGGGAAGGGCCACAATGAGCAGTTCTTC